This TCR beta chain was captured by sequencing in a study of blood T cell repertoires in COVID-19. The wider study: COVID-19 samples from acute and convalescent phases originated in the United States, Italy and Spain.

With 0 bases clipped from V and 2 bases from J, the junction kept 3 bases outside the gene matches. CDR1 is SEHNR and CDR2 is FQNEAQ in the germline V gene (reference sequence). The CDR3 length is 15 residues. The assay was immunoSEQ multiplex PCR, and TCRdb's table has in-frame clones only and misses some. The sample contains around 300,000 clones, 85% of which appear only once. J is TRBJ1-1 and V is TRBV7-9; 7 bases are shared with TRBD1. This receptor was identified in a woman aged 45-59 years with active or convalescent COVID-19. The sample comprised peripheral blood. The CDR3 DNA reads TGTGCCAGCAGCTTAGCGGGACAGCTTAACACTGAAGCTTTCTTT. Its protein product is CASSLAGQLNTEAFF.